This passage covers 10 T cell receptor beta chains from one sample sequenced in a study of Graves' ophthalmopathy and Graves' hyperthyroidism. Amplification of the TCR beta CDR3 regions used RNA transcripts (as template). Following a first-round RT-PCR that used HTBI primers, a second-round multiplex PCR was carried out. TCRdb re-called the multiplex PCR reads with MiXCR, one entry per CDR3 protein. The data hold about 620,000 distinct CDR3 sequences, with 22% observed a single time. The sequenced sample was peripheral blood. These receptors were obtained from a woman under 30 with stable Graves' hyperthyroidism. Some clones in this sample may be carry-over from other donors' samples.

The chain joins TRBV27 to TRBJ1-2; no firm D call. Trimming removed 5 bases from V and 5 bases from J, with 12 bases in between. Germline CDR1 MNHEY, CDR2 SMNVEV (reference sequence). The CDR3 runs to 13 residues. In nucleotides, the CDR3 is TGTGCCAGCAGTCCCATTGGCCCTTATGGCTACACCTTC. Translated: CASSPIGPYGYTF.

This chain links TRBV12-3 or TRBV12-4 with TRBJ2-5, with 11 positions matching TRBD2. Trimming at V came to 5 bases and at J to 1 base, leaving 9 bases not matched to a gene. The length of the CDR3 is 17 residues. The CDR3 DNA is TGTGCCAGCAGTAGCTACGGGACTAGCGGTCTCCAAGAGACCCAGTACTTC. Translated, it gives CASSSYGTSGLQETQYF.

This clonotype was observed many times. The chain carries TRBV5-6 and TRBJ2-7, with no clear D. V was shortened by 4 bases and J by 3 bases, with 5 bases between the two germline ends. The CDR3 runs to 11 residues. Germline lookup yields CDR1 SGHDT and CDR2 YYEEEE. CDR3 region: CASSNYYEQYF. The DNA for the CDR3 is TGTGCCAGCAGCAACTACTACGAGCAGTACTTC.

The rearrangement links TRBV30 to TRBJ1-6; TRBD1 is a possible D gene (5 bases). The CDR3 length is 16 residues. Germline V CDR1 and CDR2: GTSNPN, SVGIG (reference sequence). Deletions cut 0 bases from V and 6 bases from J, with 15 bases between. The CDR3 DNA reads TGTGCCTGGAGTGTACCCCCGACAGCGCCTAATTCACCCCTCCACTTT. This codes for CAWSVPPTAPNSPLHF.

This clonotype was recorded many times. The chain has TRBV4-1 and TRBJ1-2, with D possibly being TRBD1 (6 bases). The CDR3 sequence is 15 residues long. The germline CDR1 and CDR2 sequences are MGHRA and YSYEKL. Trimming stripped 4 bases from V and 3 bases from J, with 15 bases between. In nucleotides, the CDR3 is TGCGCCAGCAGCCTCAGTCCGGGGGCGGACTATGGCTACACCTTC. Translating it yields CASSLSPGADYGYTF.

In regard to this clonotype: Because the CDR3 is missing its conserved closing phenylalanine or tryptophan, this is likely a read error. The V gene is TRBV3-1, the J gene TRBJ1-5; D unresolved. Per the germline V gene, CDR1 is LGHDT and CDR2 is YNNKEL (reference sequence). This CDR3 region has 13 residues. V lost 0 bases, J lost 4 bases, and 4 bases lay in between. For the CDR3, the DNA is TGTGCCAGCAGCCAAGAGCGGAATCAGCCCCAGCATTAT. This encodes CASSQERNQPQHY.

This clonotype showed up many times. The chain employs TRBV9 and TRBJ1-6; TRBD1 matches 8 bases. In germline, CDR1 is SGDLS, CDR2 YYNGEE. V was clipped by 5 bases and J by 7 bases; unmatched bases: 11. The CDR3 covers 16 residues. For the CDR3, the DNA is TGTGCCAGCAGTAAAAACACCGGGACAGGAAATTCACCCCTCCACTTT. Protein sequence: CASSKNTGTGNSPLHF.

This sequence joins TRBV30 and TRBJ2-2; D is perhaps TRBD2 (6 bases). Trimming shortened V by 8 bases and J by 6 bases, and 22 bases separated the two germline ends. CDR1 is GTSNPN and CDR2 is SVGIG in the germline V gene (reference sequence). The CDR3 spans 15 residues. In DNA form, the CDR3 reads TGTGCCACGGGTCGGGGGATCGGAGTGGCCGGGGAGCTGTTTTTT. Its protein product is CATGRGIGVAGELFF.

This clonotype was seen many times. The chain's CDR3 is CASTPLSGSGVTGELFF. CDR3 sequence (DNA): TGCGCCAGCACCCCCCTTAGCGGGAGCGGAGTCACCGGGGAGCTGTTTTTT. The chain uses TRBV5-1 and TRBJ2-2; TRBD2 matches 9 bases. This CDR3 is built from 17 residues. With 6 bases clipped from V and 4 bases from J, the junction kept 13 bases outside the gene matches. CDR1 and CDR2 (germline): SGHRS, YFSETQ.

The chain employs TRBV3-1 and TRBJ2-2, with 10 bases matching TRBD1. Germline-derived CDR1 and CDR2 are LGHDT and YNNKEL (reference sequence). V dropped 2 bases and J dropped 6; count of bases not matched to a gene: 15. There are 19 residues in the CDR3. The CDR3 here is CASSQLPGQGPRSAGELFF. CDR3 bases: TGTGCCAGCAGCCAACTTCCGGGACAGGGGCCCCGGTCGGCCGGGGAGCTGTTTTTT.